The 30 T cell receptor beta chains reported below all come from one sample, sequenced in a study of response to subunit inactivated influenza vaccine. MiXCR was run by TCRdb on the RT-PCR reads, yielding one entry per CDR3 protein. The repertoire holds about 780,000 distinct CDR3 sequences, with roughly 18% as singletons. The specimen was PBMCs from blood, collected 5 days after vaccination. All receptors come from a man in his fifties who received an inactivated influenza vaccine.

Only a few counts were recorded for this clonotype. The chain uses TRBV6-6 and TRBJ2-7, with D perhaps matching TRBD2 (5 bases). Germline CDR1 is MNHNY and CDR2 is SVGAGI (reference sequence). Trimming took off 7 bases at V and 1 base at J, with 11 bases between the two ends. CDR3 length: 13 residues. The CDR3 loop is CASKGAGSYEQYF. The CDR3 coding sequence is TGTGCCAGCAAGGGTGCGGGTTCCTACGAGCAGTACTTC.

The chain joins TRBV5-1 to TRBJ1-4; possible D gene TRBD1, 5 bases. Germline lookup yields CDR1 SGHRS and CDR2 YFSETQ. CDR3 length: 16 amino acids. Trimming took off 2 bases at V and 3 bases at J, with 14 bases between the two ends. Here the CDR3 DNA reads TGCGCCAGCAGCTTTGGCTCGACAGCGCCTAATGAAAAACTGTTTTTT. It encodes CASSFGSTAPNEKLFF.

This clonotype was seen more than once but under ten times. The rearrangement joins TRBV11-2 to TRBJ2-2; D not resolved. Germline loops: CDR1 SGHAT, CDR2 FQNNGV. V was trimmed by 5 bases and J by 10 bases, leaving 5 bases between them. The CDR3 contains 10 residues. CDR3 sequence (DNA): TGTGCCAGCAGCCTCACGGAGCTGTTTTTT. It translates to CASSLTELFF.

The chain employs TRBV9 and TRBJ2-5; TRBD2 is a possible D gene (5 bases). The V end was cut by 4 bases, the J end by 2 bases, with 15 bases between. Looked up from germline, CDR1 is SGDLS and CDR2 is YYNGEE. The CDR3 runs to 15 residues. In nucleotides, the CDR3 is TGTGCCAGCAGCCCCGAACCGGGATTACAAGAGACCCAGTACTTC. Its protein product is CASSPEPGLQETQYF.

V usage is TRBV6-1 and J usage is TRBJ2-7, with a possible D match to TRBD2 (6 bases). CDR1 is MNHNS and CDR2 is SASEGT in the germline V gene. V lost 6 bases and J 2 bases, leaving 14 bases between the germline ends. The length of the CDR3 is 14 residues. In DNA, the CDR3 is TGTGCCAGCAGGCGGGACCGACTGGCCTACGAGCAGTACTTC. This codes for CASRRDRLAYEQYF.

This clonotype was recorded at least ten times. The chain uses TRBV25-1 and TRBJ1-6; D remains ambiguous. CDR3 length: 11 residues. Trimming took 0 bases from V and 13 from J, leaving 4 bases between them. Germline V gene lookup returns CDR1 MGHDK and CDR2 SYGVNS. CDR3 nucleotides: TGTGCCAGCAGTGAATATGGGCCCCTCCACTTT. It encodes CASSEYGPLHF. The variable domain in full, completed from reference TRBV25-1 and TRBJ1-6, reads EADIYQTPRYLVIGTGKKITLECSQTMGHDKMYWYQQDPGMELHLIHYSYGVNSTEKGDLSSESTVSRIRTEHFPLTLESARPSHTSQYLCASSEYGPLHFGNGTRLTVT.

This clonotype was seen a few times. V is TRBV12-3 or TRBV12-4 and J is TRBJ1-5; D is uncertain. Between the trimmed V and J ends, which lost 8 bases and 5 bases, there was a span of 13 bases. The CDR3 sequence is 13 residues long. DNA of the CDR3: TGTGCCAGCCGGGAGGGCACCTATCAGCCCCAGCATTTT. It codes for CASREGTYQPQHF.

This clonotype was seen a few times. This rearrangement joins TRBV4-1 to TRBJ2-2; D is undetermined. Germline V gene lookup returns CDR1 MGHRA and CDR2 YSYEKL. The CDR3 is 13 amino acids. The V gene lost 0 bases and the J gene lost 10 bases, with 9 bases spanning the gap. The CDR3 is CASSQDIMAELFF. Written as DNA, the CDR3 is TGCGCCAGCAGCCAAGATATTATGGCGGAGCTGTTTTTT.

The V and J genes are TRBV28 and TRBJ2-6, with D uncertain. Per germline, CDR1 MDHEN and CDR2 SYDVKM. The CDR3 runs 14 residues. V shed 7 bases and J shed 0 bases, with 7 bases lying between them. CDR3 region: CASTPSSGANVLTF. The CDR3 nucleotides read TGTGCCAGCACCCCTTCCTCTGGGGCCAACGTCCTGACTTTC.

This clonotype was counted between two and nine times. The chain links TRBV9 to TRBJ2-1; 7 bases match TRBD1. The CDR3 consists of 15 residues. The trim removed 0 bases at V and 3 bases at J, leaving 3 bases unmatched. Per germline, CDR1 SGDLS and CDR2 YYNGEE. CDR3 in DNA: TGTGCCAGCAGCGTAGAAGGACAGGTCTACAATGAGCAGTTCTTC. Protein: CASSVEGQVYNEQFF.

This clonotype was observed a handful of times. V is TRBV4-3 and J is TRBJ2-6; TRBD1 might be the D (6 bases). This CDR3 is built from 19 residues. Per the germline V gene, CDR1 is LGHNA and CDR2 is YSLEER. V lost 5 bases, J lost 0 bases, and 20 bases lay in between. In DNA, the CDR3 is TGCGCCAGCAGCTTAAGCGGACAGCTAAAAAGCTCTGGGGCCAACGTCCTGACTTTC. Amino acid sequence: CASSLSGQLKSSGANVLTF.

The V and J genes are TRBV28 and TRBJ1-6; perhaps TRBD1 as D (6 bases). Trimming left V 6 bases short and J 13 bases short, with 13 bases between. Germline assignment: CDR1 MDHEN and CDR2 SYDVKM. CDR3 length: 12 residues. CDR3 sequence reads: CASRPQQGPLHF. CDR3 DNA: TGTGCCAGCAGACCACAACAGGGTCCCCTCCACTTT.

This clonotype was counted ten times or more. The chain combines TRBV15 with TRBJ2-7; D gene uncertain. This CDR3 has 13 amino acids. The V gene lost 5 bases and the J gene lost 6 bases, with 14 bases spanning the gap. Germline-derived CDR1 and CDR2 are LNHNV and YYDKDF (reference sequence). The DNA of the CDR3 is TGTGCCACCAGCTGGGGTCCGGATGTCGAGCAGTACTTC. Residues: CATSWGPDVEQYF.

In this sample, this clonotype turned up many times. This chain links TRBV7-9 with TRBJ1-5; D gene ambiguous. The CDR3 loop spans 12 amino acids. The germline gives CDR1 SEHNR, CDR2 FQNEAQ (reference sequence). Trimming stripped 6 bases from V and 7 bases from J, with 10 bases between. CDR3 coding DNA: TGTGCCAGCAGTTTGGCTGGACAGCCCCAGCATTTT. Its translation is CASSLAGQPQHF.

The sample holds a few counts of this clonotype. This chain connects TRBV20-1 to TRBJ2-5; the D gene is possibly TRBD1 (5 bases). CDR1 is DFQATT and CDR2 is SNEGSKA in the germline V gene (reference sequence). The CDR3 length is 13 residues. V was clipped by 2 bases and J by 5 bases, with 12 bases between them. CDR3 amino acids: CSARPPGIETQYF. The CDR3 coding sequence is TGCAGTGCTAGACCCCCAGGGATTGAGACCCAGTACTTC.

This clonotype was counted only a few times. V gene TRBV5-8 combines with J gene TRBJ1-5; 7 nucleotides line up with TRBD1. Germline lookup yields CDR1 SGHTS and CDR2 YDEGEE. CDR3 length: 12 residues. J was trimmed by 10 bases and V by 5 bases; bases with no gene match: 6. CDR3 nucleotides: TGTGCCAGCAGTGGACAGGCGTCCCCCCAGCATTTT. Translated, it gives CASSGQASPQHF. The complete variable domain, with remaining parts taken from reference TRBV5-8 and TRBJ1-5, reads EAGVTQSPTHLIKTRGQQATLRCSPISGHTSVYWYQQALGLGLQFLLWYDEGEERNRGNFPPRFSGRQFPNYSSELNVNALELEDSALYLCASSGQASPQHFGDGTRLSIL.

This clonotype appeared a few times. The V gene is TRBV10-3, the J gene TRBJ1-2; the match to TRBD1 covers 9 bases. Trimming removed 0 bases from V and 7 bases from J; junction bases left unmatched: 3. Looked up from germline, CDR1 is ENHRY and CDR2 is SYGVKD. This CDR3 spans 14 amino acids. This CDR3 is CAISESNRGLGYTF. In DNA form, the CDR3 reads TGTGCCATCAGTGAGTCTAACAGGGGGCTTGGCTACACCTTC.

This clonotype was counted between two and nine times. This chain uses TRBV6-1 with TRBJ1-1, with 9 bases that match TRBD1. The germline CDR1 and CDR2 sequences are MNHNS and SASEGT. The CDR3 extends over 14 amino acids. Trimming at V came to 5 bases and at J to 7 bases, leaving 8 bases not matched to a gene. The CDR3, as DNA: TGTGCCAGCAGTATCGGGACAGGGCGTTATGAAGCTTTCTTT. Translation gives CASSIGTGRYEAFF.

This clonotype was seen only once. The V gene is TRBV4-2, the J gene TRBJ1-2; possibly TRBD1 for D (6 bases). CDR1 LGHNA and CDR2 YNFKEQ come from the germline V gene. The CDR3 consists of 15 residues. V lost 0 bases to trimming and J lost 8 bases, with 16 bases between them. Here the CDR3 reads CASSQDKLGAWGYTF. CDR3 DNA: TGTGCCAGCAGCCAAGACAAGCTGGGGGCGTGGGGCTACACCTTC.

This clonotype appeared a few times. The chain uses TRBV3-1 and TRBJ2-7; D uncertain. CDR1 and CDR2 (germline): LGHDT, YNNKEL (reference sequence). Trimming removed 1 base from V and 0 bases from J, with 10 bases in between. The CDR3 length is 15 residues. CDR3 protein: CASSQVRVNSYEQYF. The CDR3 DNA reads TGTGCCAGCAGCCAAGTCCGCGTGAACTCCTACGAGCAGTACTTC.

This clonotype was detected a few times. The genes are TRBV16 and TRBJ2-2; TRBD2 matches 11 bases. In germline, CDR1 is KGHSY, CDR2 FQNENV. This CDR3 region has 17 residues. The V and J ends lost 2 bases and 5 bases, in that order; junction bases with no gene match: 7. This chain's CDR3 is CASSQTALAGATGELFF. The DNA for the CDR3 is TGTGCCAGCAGCCAAACGGCACTAGCGGGAGCGACCGGGGAGCTGTTTTTT.

This clonotype has just a few counts. The chain links TRBV7-9 to TRBJ2-1; 9 bases line up with TRBD1. This CDR3 is 16 amino acids long. The V gene end was trimmed by 2 bases and the J gene end by 5 bases; junction bases not matched to a gene: 7. Germline values: CDR1 SEHNR, CDR2 FQNEAQ (reference sequence). The CDR3 DNA reads as TGTGCCAGCAGCTTATCGAGGACAGGGGTGAACAATGAGCAGTTCTTC. It encodes CASSLSRTGVNNEQFF.

The V call is TRBV12-3 or TRBV12-4, the J call TRBJ2-5; 7 bases map to TRBD2. Trimming cost V 2 bases and J 4 bases; bases outside gene matches: 1. CDR3 length equals 13 residues. The CDR3 loop reads CASSLWEGETQYF. In nucleotides, the CDR3 is TGTGCCAGCAGTTTATGGGAGGGAGAGACCCAGTACTTC.

This clonotype appeared a few times. The rearrangement links TRBV20-1 to TRBJ2-2, with 8 nucleotides matching TRBD2. CDR3 length: 17 amino acids. The junction had 12 bases not matched to a gene; V was cut back by 3 bases and J by 3 bases. Germline V CDR1 and CDR2: DFQATT, SNEGSKA (reference sequence). The CDR3 region has the DNA TGCAGTGCTAGCGTGGTTAGCGGGGACCATCACACCGGGGAGCTGTTTTTT. This codes for CSASVVSGDHHTGELFF.

This chain links TRBV21-1 with TRBJ2-3; the table assigns TRBD2, which was not confirmed against the DNA. TRBV21-1 is termed a pseudogene. The CDR3 has 15 amino acids. The CDR3 spells CASSSLLALQDTQYF. Here the CDR3 DNA reads TGTGCCAGCAGCTCCTTACTAGCGCTTCAAGATACGCAGTATTTT.

This sequence joins TRBV20-1 and TRBJ2-7, with TRBD1 identical over 9 bases. Germline CDR1 and CDR2: DFQATT and SNEGSKA (reference sequence). The CDR3 contains 11 residues. The V and J ends lost 6 bases and 7 bases, in that order; junction bases with no gene match: 4. The DNA for the CDR3 is TGCAGTGCATCGGACAGGGGAGAGCAGTACTTC. This encodes CSASDRGEQYF.

This clonotype was counted at least ten times. The V gene is TRBV7-2, the J gene TRBJ2-5; 7 bases are a match to TRBD2. Germline CDR1 is SGHTA and CDR2 is FQGNSA. This CDR3 contains 14 residues. Losses at the gene ends were 3 bases for V and 5 bases for J; bases not matched to a gene: 6. The CDR3: CASSFRWREETQYF. CDR3 nucleotides: TGTGCCAGCAGCTTTCGCTGGCGGGAGGAGACCCAGTACTTC.

The rearrangement joins TRBV24-1 to TRBJ2-1; D unresolved. Between the trimmed V and J ends, which lost 1 base and 2 bases, there was a span of 5 bases. The CDR3 extends over 14 amino acids. CDR1 KGHDR and CDR2 SFDVKD come from the germline V gene. CDR3 protein: CATSDLTTYNEQFF. DNA of the CDR3: TGTGCCACCAGTGATTTAACAACCTACAATGAGCAGTTCTTC.

This clonotype was counted between two and nine times. This chain connects TRBV11-2 to TRBJ2-7, with D perhaps given as TRBD1 or TRBD2 (5 bases each). Per germline, CDR1 SGHAT and CDR2 FQNNGV. Trimming pared 0 bases from V and 1 base from J, leaving 10 bases between. CDR3 length: 15 amino acids. The CDR3 protein is CASSLDSGPSYEQYF. The CDR3 region has the DNA TGTGCCAGCAGCTTAGATTCGGGACCTTCCTACGAGCAGTACTTC. Based on the CDR3 plus reference TRBV11-2 and TRBJ2-7, the full variable domain is EAGVAQSPRYKIIEKRQSVAFWCNPISGHATLYWYQQILGQGPKLLIQFQNNGVVDDSQLPKDRFSAERLKGVDSTLKIQPAKLEDSAVYLCASSLDSGPSYEQYFGPGTRLTVT.

This chain joins TRBV20-1 and TRBJ1-1, with 7 positions matching TRBD1. Unmatched junction bases numbered 16, after V lost 6 bases and J lost 3 bases. Germline CDR1 and CDR2: DFQATT and SNEGSKA (reference sequence). The CDR3 contains 16 residues. Here the CDR3 reads CSAEIQGGGRDTEAFF. DNA for the CDR3: TGCAGTGCCGAGATCCAAGGGGGCGGAAGGGACACTGAAGCTTTCTTT.